The next 24 T cell receptor beta chains were all read from a single sample in a study of blood T cell repertoires in COVID-19. The protocol was immunoSEQ multiplex PCR, while the TCRdb copy is restricted to in-frame clones and leaves out a portion. There are 130,000 to 150,000 clones in the sample; about 80% occur only once, and around 3.1% lies in the top ten. Material for sequencing was peripheral blood. All receptors derive from an elderly woman with acute or convalescent COVID-19.

This clone was observed a handful of times. The V and J genes are TRBV11-2 and TRBJ2-1, with D perhaps TRBD1 (5 bases). V gave up 5 bases and J gave up 8 bases, with 7 bases separating them. This CDR3 has 11 residues. Germline CDR1 SGHAT, CDR2 FQNNGV. Here the CDR3 reads CASSRGDEQFF. In DNA, the CDR3 is TGTGCCAGCAGCAGGGGCGATGAGCAGTTCTTC. The full variable domain, completed using reference TRBV11-2 and TRBJ2-1, is EAGVAQSPRYKIIEKRQSVAFWCNPISGHATLYWYQQILGQGPKLLIQFQNNGVVDDSQLPKDRFSAERLKGVDSTLKIQPAKLEDSAVYLCASSRGDEQFFGPGTRLTVL.

The chain combines TRBV14 with TRBJ2-7; no firm D call. The CDR3 spans 15 residues. Germline V CDR1 and CDR2: SGHDN, FVKESK. Deletions cut 1 base from V and 2 bases from J, with 12 bases between. This chain's CDR3 is CASSQGWPNTYEQYF. CDR3 coding DNA: TGTGCCAGCAGCCAAGGGTGGCCAAATACCTACGAGCAGTACTTC.

This chain links TRBV4-3 with TRBJ1-1; D not resolved. With 0 bases removed from V and 4 bases from J, the gap between germline ends came to 12 bases. CDR1 and CDR2 (germline): LGHNA, YSLEER. The CDR3 extends over 15 amino acids. CDR3 in DNA: TGCGCCAGCAGCCAAGAGTATGCGCAAGTCACTGAAGCTTTCTTT. Translating gives CASSQEYAQVTEAFF.

The chain couples TRBV30 to TRBJ2-3; D is ambiguous. V was pared by 4 bases and J by 1 base, with 9 bases between. The CDR3 sequence is 13 residues long. CDR1 and CDR2 from the germline V gene are GTSNPN and SVGIG (reference sequence). This CDR3 is CAWTRQGTDTQYF. CDR3 DNA: TGTGCCTGGACTCGGCAGGGCACAGATACGCAGTATTTT.

The V gene is TRBV6-2 or TRBV6-3, the J gene TRBJ1-5; no clear D. Germline CDR1 and CDR2: MNHEY and SVGEGT. This CDR3 is built from 14 residues. The V end was cut by 0 bases, the J end by 4 bases, with 7 bases between. The CDR3 DNA sequence: TGTGCCAGCAGTTACTCGTCGGTGAATCAGCCCCAGCATTTT. It is translated as CASSYSSVNQPQHF.

The chain joins TRBV4-1 to TRBJ2-4, with D tentatively TRBD1 (6 bases). This CDR3 comprises 18 residues. Germline lookup yields CDR1 MGHRA and CDR2 YSYEKL. V was cut by 0 bases and J by 0 bases, with 15 bases left in between. CDR3 region: CASSQDRAGAIAKNIQYF. The CDR3 DNA follows: TGCGCCAGCAGCCAAGATCGGGCAGGGGCAATAGCCAAAAACATTCAGTACTTC.

Comments on this clone: The sample contains more than one DNA sequence encoding this CDR3. The chain carries TRBV9 and TRBJ2-5; tentatively, D is TRBD2 (6 bases). This CDR3 has 14 residues. V dropped 0 bases and J dropped 2 bases, with 8 bases sitting between them. Germline CDR1 and CDR2: SGDLS and YYNGEE. The CDR3, as DNA: TGTGCCAGCAGCGTAGCCGGGGGACAAGAGACCCAGTACTTC. This translates into CASSVAGGQETQYF.

The chain recombines TRBV19 with TRBJ2-6; TRBD1 might be the D (5 bases). Germline loops: CDR1 LNHDA, CDR2 SQIVND (reference sequence). CDR3 size: 16 residues. V was trimmed by 6 bases and J by 0 bases, leaving 12 bases between them. The CDR3 loop is CASSDFRVSGANVLTF. The CDR3, as DNA: TGTGCCAGTAGCGATTTCAGGGTCTCTGGGGCCAACGTCCTGACTTTC.

The chain recombines TRBV7-6 with TRBJ1-1, with 8 positions matching TRBD1. The CDR3 has 15 residues. Germline values: CDR1 SGHVS, CDR2 FNYEAQ. Trimming took 2 bases from V and 4 from J; bases not matched to a gene: 6. CDR3 region: CASSLPQGASTEAFF. CDR3 bases: TGTGCCAGCAGCTTACCCCAGGGGGCAAGCACTGAAGCTTTCTTT.

The chain recombines TRBV2 with TRBJ2-1; 10 bases line up with TRBD1. Looked up from germline, CDR1 is SNHLY and CDR2 is FYNNEI. The CDR3 is 15 amino acids. The trim removed 4 bases at V and 7 bases at J, leaving 7 bases unmatched. In nucleotides, the CDR3 is TGTGCCAGCAGTGCCCGGACAGGGGGAGGGAATGAGCAGTTCTTC. Translating it yields CASSARTGGGNEQFF.

The rearrangement links TRBV6-5 to TRBJ1-6; a weak D match, TRBD1 (6 bases). The germline V and J ends were trimmed by 0 bases and 10 bases, with 13 bases remaining between them. Per germline, CDR1 MNHEY and CDR2 SVGAGI. CDR3 length equals 15 residues. CDR3 in amino acids: CASSYSTQGGSPLHF. The CDR3 bases are TGTGCCAGCAGTTACTCGACACAGGGTGGATCACCCCTCCACTTT.

The V and J genes are TRBV12-5 and TRBJ2-5, with D perhaps TRBD1 (6 bases). V was trimmed by 5 bases and J by 4 bases, leaving 11 bases between them. This CDR3 has 13 amino acids. CDR1 LGHNT and CDR2 FRNRAP come from the germline V gene. As DNA, the CDR3 is TGTGCTAGTGGTCCAGGGGTCGGAGAGACCCAGTACTTC. Translating gives CASGPGVGETQYF.

The chain couples TRBV5-4 to TRBJ1-4; D is unclear. The germline V gene has CDR1 SGHNT and CDR2 YYREEE (reference sequence). The CDR3 totals 14 residues. V was cut by 0 bases and J by 10 bases, with 13 bases left in between. CDR3 sequence reads: CASSLVETPGKLFF. The CDR3 coding sequence is TGTGCCAGCAGCTTGGTGGAAACGCCGGGAAAACTGTTTTTT.

CDR3 bases: TGCGCCAGCAGTCTGTCGCGGGCCTCCACTGAAGCTTTCTTT. Amino acids: CASSLSRASTEAFF. The gene calls are TRBV4-3 and TRBJ1-1; no definite D call. The CDR3 covers 14 residues. The V end lost 6 bases, the J end lost 4 bases, and 15 bases lay between the germline ends. The germline V gene encodes CDR1 LGHNA and CDR2 YSLEER.

V is TRBV7-3 and J is TRBJ1-1; 10 bases map to TRBD1. Trimming cost V 3 bases and J 4 bases; bases outside gene matches: 5. Germline CDR1 SGHTA, CDR2 FQGTGA. The CDR3 is 15 residues long. This CDR3 is CASSFWTGGITEAFF. CDR3 DNA: TGTGCCAGCAGCTTCTGGACAGGGGGGATCACTGAAGCTTTCTTT.

The table lists this clone with a few counts. This chain links TRBV2 with TRBJ2-1; D might be TRBD2 (6 bases). The CDR3 contains 14 residues. V lost 7 bases to trimming and J lost 4 bases, with 14 bases between them. CDR1 and CDR2 (germline): SNHLY, FYNNEI. CDR3 coding DNA: TGTGCCAGCAACCCGGGACTGGTTTACAATGAGCAGTTCTTC. Translated: CASNPGLVYNEQFF. The full variable domain, with the rest looked up from reference TRBV2 and TRBJ2-1, is EPEVTQTPSHQVTQMGQEVILRCVPISNHLYFYWYRQILGQKVEFLVSFYNNEISEKSEIFDDQFSVERPDGSNFTLKIRSTKLEDSAMYFCASNPGLVYNEQFFGPGTRLTVL.

The J gene is TRBJ2-2, the V gene TRBV15, with a weak D call TRBD1 (5 bases). Trimming took off 0 bases at V and 0 bases at J, with 17 bases between the two ends. Germline assignment: CDR1 LNHNV and CDR2 YYDKDF (reference sequence). The CDR3 consists of 19 residues. CDR3 nucleotides: TGTGCCACCAGCAGAGATCAAACCCAGGGATACTCGAACACCGGGGAGCTGTTTTTT. This codes for CATSRDQTQGYSNTGELFF. Full variable domain (outside the CDR3, taken from reference TRBV15 and TRBJ2-2): DAMVIQNPRYQVTQFGKPVTLSCSQTLNHNVMYWYQQKSSQAPKLLFHYYDKDFNNEADTPDNFQSRRPNTSFCFLDIRSPGLGDTAMYLCATSRDQTQGYSNTGELFFGEGSRLTVL.

The rearrangement uses TRBV10-1 and TRBJ1-2; D possibly corresponds to TRBD1 (6 bases). The length of the CDR3 is 13 residues. Trimming shortened V by 8 bases and J by 8 bases, and 18 bases separated the two germline ends. The germline gives CDR1 WNHNN, CDR2 SYGVQD (reference sequence). The CDR3: CASPPTGGVGYTF. CDR3 bases: TGCGCCAGCCCACCGACAGGTGGGGTAGGCTACACCTTC.

The chain uses TRBV7-6 and TRBJ2-5; perhaps TRBD1 as D (6 bases). This CDR3 has 16 residues. In germline, CDR1 is SGHVS, CDR2 FNYEAQ. Deletions cut 5 bases from V and 2 bases from J, with 18 bases between. The CDR3 region is CASSPPTGLGQETQYF. The CDR3 DNA sequence: TGTGCCAGCAGCCCCCCCACAGGGTTGGGGCAAGAGACCCAGTACTTC. Full variable domain (rest looked up from reference TRBV7-6 and TRBJ2-5): GAGVSQSPRYKVTKRGQDVALRCDPISGHVSLYWYRQALGQGPEFLTYFNYEAQQDKSGLPNDRFSAERPEGSISTLTIQRTEQRDSAMYRCASSPPTGLGQETQYFGPGTRLLVL.

J is TRBJ1-5 and V is TRBV5-6; D remains ambiguous. This CDR3 has 15 amino acids. V lost 1 base, J lost 3 bases, and 11 bases lay in between. The germline V gene encodes CDR1 SGHDT and CDR2 YYEEEE. The CDR3 DNA reads TGTGCCAGCAGCTTGAACGGCAGACACAATCAGCCCCAGCATTTT. Encoded protein: CASSLNGRHNQPQHF.

This clone was detected once. This chain uses TRBV2 with TRBJ1-1; 9 nucleotides line up with TRBD1. The J segment lost 4 bases and the V segment lost 6 bases, leaving 15 bases of the junction unmatched. In germline, CDR1 is SNHLY, CDR2 FYNNEI. The CDR3 runs to 17 residues. CDR3 amino acids: CASSTSLRDRVGTEAFF. The CDR3 bases are TGTGCCAGCAGCACATCCCTGAGGGACAGGGTAGGCACTGAAGCTTTCTTT.

A few counts support this clone. The gene calls are TRBV12-5 and TRBJ1-1, with no clear D. Germline CDR1 and CDR2: LGHNT and FRNRAP. V was pared by 3 bases and J by 10 bases, with 15 bases between. The CDR3 totals 13 residues. The CDR3 sequence: CASGFAGARVAFF. The CDR3 DNA is TGTGCTAGTGGTTTCGCGGGCGCTCGGGTAGCTTTCTTT.

The CDR3 nucleotides read TGTGCCAGCAGCACCTCCAGGCCAAGGCAGGGGGCCGGCTACACCTTC. Its protein is CASSTSRPRQGAGYTF. The J gene is TRBJ1-2, the V gene TRBV14; 8 nucleotides align to TRBD1. The CDR3 totals 16 residues. Germline loops: CDR1 SGHDN, CDR2 FVKESK. Trimming took 5 bases from V and 8 from J; bases not matched to a gene: 16.

In this sample, this clone turned up once. J is TRBJ2-6 and V is TRBV5-5, with 7 positions matching TRBD1. This CDR3 is 17 amino acids long. Germline CDR1 reads SGHKS; CDR2 reads YYEKEE (reference sequence). The trim removed 0 bases at V and 2 bases at J, leaving 5 bases unmatched. The CDR3 loop reads CASSLADRATGANVLTF. CDR3 DNA: TGTGCCAGCAGCTTGGCCGACAGGGCAACTGGGGCCAACGTCCTGACTTTC.